One and the same sample provided the 26 T cell receptor beta chains below, sequenced in a study of vaccination and CD4 T cells after COVID-19. Regarding time point: late sampling 161 to 241 days after vaccination in three convalescent patients. Treatment: approximately 9-day PBMC culture with coronavirus spike peptide pools or control peptides (ViraFEST assay). No cognate antigen is known for these TCRs. Cultured CD4+ T cells had their DNA profiled by the Oncomine TCR Beta short-read assay. Each CDR3 protein is one row after TCRdb ran MiXCR on the PCR reads. The sample holds under 30,000 distinct CDR3 sequences, 40% to 55% seen once. The source material was CD4+ T cells from blood, cultured in vitro, sampled about 7 months after SARS-CoV-2 vaccination. Receptor source: a human donor who had recovered from COVID-19.

This clonotype appeared a few times. The chain joins TRBV6-1 to TRBJ2-5, with D possibly being TRBD2 (6 bases). The CDR3 is 17 amino acids. The germline V gene has CDR1 MNHNS and CDR2 SASEGT. V lost 5 bases to trimming and J lost 3 bases, with 22 bases between them. CDR3 sequence reads: CASSPREEQAREETQYF. The CDR3 bases are TGTGCCAGCAGTCCCAGGGAGGAACAGGCCCGGGAAGAGACCCAGTACTTC.

In its sample, this clonotype was seen a few times. The chain couples TRBV20-1 to TRBJ1-1; D gene uncertain. Germline V gene data show CDR1 as DFQATT and CDR2 as SNEGSKA (reference sequence). V dropped 1 base and J dropped 1 base, with 13 bases sitting between them. The CDR3 length is 15 residues. The CDR3 DNA follows: TGCAGTGCTAGAGGGATGGGCGGGAAGAACACTGAAGCTTTCTTT. This gives the protein CSARGMGGKNTEAFF.

V and J are TRBV7-2 and TRBJ2-5; D call uncertain. V was clipped by 7 bases and J by 2 bases, with 11 bases between them. This CDR3 comprises 13 residues. The germline V gene encodes CDR1 SGHTA and CDR2 FQGNSA. CDR3 region: CASTKQRQETQYF. The CDR3 bases are TGTGCCAGCACCAAACAAAGACAAGAGACCCAGTACTTC. Using reference TRBV7-2 and TRBJ2-5 for the parts outside the CDR3, the full variable domain is GAGVSQSPSNKVTEKGKDVELRCDPISGHTALYWYRQSLGQGLEFLIYFQGNSAPDKSGLPSDRFSAERTGGSVSTLTIQRTQQEDSAVYLCASTKQRQETQYFGPGTRLLVL.

V is TRBV6-2 or TRBV6-3 and J is TRBJ2-1; D not certain. The CDR3 extends over 15 amino acids. In germline, CDR1 is MNHEY, CDR2 SVGEGT. Trimming removed 5 bases from V and 4 bases from J, with 15 bases in between. CDR3 DNA sequence: TGTGCCAGCAGTCCACTCGTACGATCTTACAATGAGCAGTTCTTC. Its protein product is CASSPLVRSYNEQFF.

This chain's CDR3 is CARIIGLEQFF. The CDR3 DNA reads as TGTGCCAGGATAATCGGTTTGGAGCAGTTCTTC. The chain couples TRBV6-4 to TRBJ2-1; no firm D call. This CDR3 region has 11 residues. V lost 9 bases and J lost 10, with 13 bases in between. Germline V gene lookup returns CDR1 MRHNA and CDR2 SNTAGT.

The rearrangement links TRBV20-1 to TRBJ1-4; D possibly corresponds to TRBD1 (6 bases). The germline V gene encodes CDR1 DFQATT and CDR2 SNEGSKA (reference sequence). Trimming left V 4 bases short and J 7 bases short, with 19 bases between. This CDR3 has 15 residues. This CDR3 is CSATDVRGGSEKLFF. The CDR3 DNA reads as TGCAGTGCTACCGACGTTAGGGGGGGCAGTGAAAAACTGTTTTTT.

Only a few counts were recorded for this clonotype. This chain uses TRBV10-2 with TRBJ2-5; D call uncertain. CDR3 length equals 13 residues. Per germline, CDR1 WSHSY and CDR2 SAAADI. V dropped 4 bases and J dropped 5 bases, with 11 bases sitting between them. The CDR3 coding sequence is TGCGCCAGCAGTGTCTCGGGCCGGGAGACCCAGTACTTC. It translates to CASSVSGRETQYF.

This sequence joins TRBV20-1 and TRBJ2-1, with 15 bases identical to TRBD2. Germline V gives CDR1 DFQATT, CDR2 SNEGSKA (reference sequence). Unmatched junction bases numbered 3, after V lost 1 base and J lost 8 bases. CDR3 length equals 15 residues. CDR3 bases: TGCAGTGCTAGAGGGACTAGCGGGAGGGAAGATGAGCAGTTCTTC. It encodes CSARGTSGREDEQFF.

This clonotype was seen a handful of times. Because the CDR3's place on the DNA is in doubt, the DNA is left out and the CDR3 is given as listed by TCRdb. The chain joins TRBV7-5 to TRBJ2-5; no DNA check was done on the table's D call, TRBD2. TRBV7-5 is marked as a pseudogene. The CDR3 totals 17 residues, both ends included. Here the CDR3 reads CISVSEAKLVYQETQYF.

The chain employs TRBV28 and TRBJ2-2; tentatively, D is TRBD1 (5 bases). This CDR3 is built from 13 residues. Germline values: CDR1 MDHEN, CDR2 SYDVKM. V was trimmed by 5 bases and J by 6 bases, leaving 10 bases between them. The CDR3 DNA reads TGTGCCAGCAGTCCAGTAGGGGCCGGGGAGCTGTTTTTT. Protein sequence: CASSPVGAGELFF.

The chain links TRBV7-8 to TRBJ1-2, with D unclear. Germline lookup yields CDR1 SGHVS and CDR2 FQNEAQ. Trimming pared 1 base from V and 4 bases from J, leaving 13 bases between. This CDR3 contains 15 residues. The CDR3 sequence: CASSLDIGGGYGYTF. CDR3 bases: TGTGCCAGCAGCTTAGATATAGGCGGCGGCTATGGCTACACCTTC. Drawing the rest from reference TRBV7-8 and TRBJ1-2, the complete variable domain is GAGVSQSPRYKVAKRGQDVALRCDPISGHVSLFWYQQALGQGPEFLTYFQNEAQLDKSGLPSDRFFAERPEGSVSTLKIQRTQQEDSAVYLCASSLDIGGGYGYTFGSGTRLTVV.

The V call is TRBV11-2, the J call TRBJ2-7; 10 bases agree with TRBD1. V was pared by 1 base and J by 6 bases, with 6 bases of the junction left unmatched. Germline V lookup: CDR1 SGHAT, CDR2 FQNNGV. The CDR3 contains 15 residues. The chain's CDR3 is CASSLVGGQGSEQYF. DNA for the CDR3: TGTGCCAGCAGCTTAGTAGGGGGACAGGGGAGCGAGCAGTACTTC.

The J gene is TRBJ2-2, the V gene TRBV20-1, with a tentative D call TRBD1 (5 bases). V was clipped by 6 bases and J by 6 bases, with 11 bases between them. Germline V gene data show CDR1 as DFQATT and CDR2 as SNEGSKA (reference sequence). There are 12 residues in the CDR3. This CDR3 is CSARARPGELFF. CDR3 nucleotides: TGCAGTGCCAGGGCTAGGCCCGGGGAGCTGTTTTTT.

The chain has TRBV5-4 and TRBJ2-7, with D tentatively TRBD2 (5 bases). The CDR3 contains 13 residues. CDR1 is SGHNT, CDR2 YYREEE, per germline (reference sequence). Trimming shortened V by 0 bases and J by 7 bases, and 11 bases separated the two germline ends. CDR3 region: CASSLDGVREQYF. The CDR3 DNA sequence: TGTGCCAGCAGCTTGGACGGGGTGCGGGAGCAGTACTTC.

This clonotype was found a few times. CDR3 in DNA: TGTGCCAGCAGACCGGATCTCACAGATACGCAGTATTTT. This sequence encodes CASRPDLTDTQYF. This sequence joins TRBV21-1 and TRBJ2-3. TRBV21-1 counts as a pseudogene. The CDR3 consists of 13 residues.

This clonotype was picked up a small number of times. One end of the junction varies from germline; a read error may be responsible. The chain carries TRBV7-2 and TRBJ2-3, with 9 bases that match TRBD2. Germline lookup yields CDR1 SGHTA and CDR2 FQGNSA. CDR3 size: 14 residues. CDR3 protein: CASSLAGVADTQYF. The DNA for the CDR3 is TGTGCCAGCAGTTTAGCGGGAGTGGCAGATACGCAGTATTTT.

This clonotype was detected a few times. The chain combines TRBV27 with TRBJ2-1, with D perhaps TRBD2 (5 bases). The germline V gene has CDR1 MNHEY and CDR2 SMNVEV (reference sequence). V lost 2 bases and J lost 10, with 15 bases in between. There are 14 residues in the CDR3. The CDR3 DNA follows: TGTGCCAGCAGTTTAGGGTGGGGAACGGGGGAGCAGTTCTTC. Translated, it gives CASSLGWGTGEQFF.

The gene calls are TRBV7-9 and TRBJ2-7, with D possibly TRBD1 on 5 matching bases. Germline assignment: CDR1 SEHNR and CDR2 FQNEAQ (reference sequence). The length of the CDR3 is 16 residues. V lost 1 base and J 4 bases, leaving 17 bases between the germline ends. The CDR3 region is CASSLGAMDNGYEQYF. The CDR3 DNA sequence: TGTGCCAGCAGCTTAGGGGCCATGGACAATGGGTACGAGCAGTACTTC.

V is TRBV29-1 and J is TRBJ2-5; D may be TRBD1 (6 bases). Trimming shortened V by 4 bases and J by 4 bases, and 19 bases separated the two germline ends. Germline V gives CDR1 SQVTM, CDR2 ANQGSEA. The CDR3 contains 15 residues. CDR3 DNA: TGCAGCGTTGGACAACGACAGGCGACCAGAGAGACCCAGTACTTC. Translating gives CSVGQRQATRETQYF.

The sample holds a few counts of this clonotype. This rearrangement joins TRBV4-1 to TRBJ1-1; D might be TRBD1 (5 bases). The V end was cut by 10 bases, the J end by 0 bases, with 24 bases between. Germline CDR1 MGHRA, CDR2 YSYEKL. The CDR3 contains 17 residues. The CDR3 region is CATQPGPPRRLNTEAFF. The CDR3 DNA is TGCGCCACACAACCGGGGCCCCCGAGGCGGCTGAACACTGAAGCTTTCTTT.

In regard to this clonotype: Relative to the germline gene, one junction end is altered; a read error may explain this. V usage is TRBV7-2 and J usage is TRBJ2-1; D assignment may be TRBD1 or TRBD2 (5 bases each). The CDR3 spans 13 residues. Germline-derived CDR1 and CDR2 are SGHTA and FQGNSA. The CDR3 DNA reads as TGTGCCAGCAGGTTAGGGACCAACAATGAGCAGTTCTTC. This translates into CASRLGTNNEQFF.

CDR3 nucleotide sequence: TGCAGTGCGCAACCTTTTCAAGGACAGCTGAATTCACCCCTCCACTTT. It codes for CSAQPFQGQLNSPLHF. The chain employs TRBV20-1 and TRBJ1-6; perhaps TRBD1 as D (6 bases). This CDR3 has 16 residues. V lost 6 bases and J 7 bases, leaving 22 bases between the germline ends. Germline V gives CDR1 DFQATT, CDR2 SNEGSKA (reference sequence).

In its sample, this clonotype was seen once. The chain joins TRBV10-3 to TRBJ2-1; the D gene is possibly TRBD1 (5 bases). Trimming removed 9 bases at V and 0 bases at J, with 9 bases between. This CDR3 has 13 amino acids. Germline CDR1 ENHRY, CDR2 SYGVKD. CDR3 nucleotides: TGTGCCATTCGACAGCCCTCCTACAATGAGCAGTTCTTC. Residues: CAIRQPSYNEQFF.

The chain links TRBV7-2 to TRBJ1-5; 8 nucleotides line up with TRBD1. CDR3 length: 14 residues. V was pared by 4 bases and J by 6 bases, with 5 bases of the junction left unmatched. Germline CDR1 and CDR2: SGHTA and FQGNSA. The CDR3 DNA reads TGTGCCAGCAGCTCGGGACAGGTGGGTCAGCCCCAGCATTTT. Its protein is CASSSGQVGQPQHF.

V is TRBV7-9 and J is TRBJ2-2; D possibly uses TRBD1 or TRBD2 (5 bases each). The CDR3 contains 18 residues. The V end was cut by 5 bases, the J end by 0 bases, with 19 bases between. Germline V gives CDR1 SEHNR, CDR2 FQNEAQ (reference sequence). The CDR3, as DNA: TGTGCCAGCAGCCATCGCCCGGGGACGCCTACGAACACCGGGGAGCTGTTTTTT. Translation: CASSHRPGTPTNTGELFF.

The chain has TRBV7-2 and TRBJ1-6; 7 positions match TRBD1. V shed 3 bases and J 6 bases; nucleotides not matched to a gene: 11. This CDR3 is built from 17 residues. Germline V CDR1 and CDR2: SGHTA, FQGNSA. This CDR3 is CASSLPRYRGFNSPLHF. In DNA, the CDR3 is TGTGCCAGCAGCTTGCCCAGATACAGGGGATTTAATTCACCCCTCCACTTT.